The 27 T cell receptor beta chains given below trace back to one sample, sequenced in a study of blood T cell repertoires in COVID-19. Profiled with immunoSEQ multiplex PCR; TCRdb holds only in-frame clones, not every one. This table has some 250,000 clones, approximately 83% appearing once. The specimen sequenced was peripheral blood. The receptors come from a man in his fifties or sixties with active or convalescent COVID-19.

The chain combines TRBV19 with TRBJ2-7; 11 positions agree with TRBD2. The CDR3 is 17 amino acids. V shed 4 bases, J shed 0 bases, and the junction held 8 bases outside the gene matches. Germline V lookup: CDR1 LNHDA, CDR2 SQIVND (reference sequence). The CDR3 sequence: CASSRKGTSGLSYEQYF. The CDR3 nucleotides read TGTGCCAGTAGTAGGAAAGGGACTAGCGGCCTCTCCTACGAGCAGTACTTC. Using reference TRBV19 and TRBJ2-7 for the parts outside the CDR3, the full variable domain is DGGITQSPKYLFRKEGQNVTLSCEQNLNHDAMYWYRQDPGQGLRLIYYSQIVNDFQKGDIAEGYSVSREKKESFPLTVTSAQKNPTAFYLCASSRKGTSGLSYEQYFGPGTRLTVT.

The V and J genes are TRBV11-2 and TRBJ1-2, with no clear D. The CDR3 is 15 residues long. V was trimmed by 2 bases and J by 0 bases, leaving 10 bases between them. Germline CDR1 is SGHAT and CDR2 is FQNNGV. The CDR3 nucleotides are TGTGCCAGCAGCTTATCAGCGGGTGCTAACTATGGCTACACCTTC. It encodes CASSLSAGANYGYTF.

CDR3 DNA sequence: TGTGCCAGTACCCCGGGGGATTGGAACACTGAAGCTTTCTTT. It yields the protein CASTPGDWNTEAFF. The chain combines TRBV19 with TRBJ1-1, with D tentatively TRBD1 (5 bases). The CDR3 totals 14 residues. Trimming removed 7 bases at V and 1 base at J, with 13 bases between. Germline lookup yields CDR1 LNHDA and CDR2 SQIVND (reference sequence).

V usage is TRBV30 and J usage is TRBJ1-5; TRBD1 matches at 10 bases. The CDR3 extends over 14 amino acids. In germline, CDR1 is GTSNPN, CDR2 SVGIG (reference sequence). The V segment lost 1 base and the J segment 6 bases; nucleotides outside the gene matches: 3. CDR3 coding DNA: TGTGCCTGGAGTGGGACAGGGGGTGGTCAGCCCCAGCATTTT. Translation: CAWSGTGGGQPQHF.

The CDR3 here is CSVPRDRSNNEQFF. CDR3 DNA: TGCAGCGTGCCCCGGGACAGGAGCAACAATGAGCAGTTCTTC. The rearrangement links TRBV29-1 to TRBJ2-1; 8 nucleotides line up with TRBD1. This CDR3 is 14 amino acids long. Germline CDR1 is SQVTM and CDR2 is ANQGSEA. V lost 6 bases to trimming and J lost 5 bases; unmatched junction nucleotides: 9.

This clone has just one count. The chain employs TRBV7-8 and TRBJ2-3; TRBD2 agrees at 13 bases. V dropped 4 bases and J dropped 3; count of bases not matched to a gene: 10. The CDR3 runs 18 residues. The germline V gene encodes CDR1 SGHVS and CDR2 FQNEAQ. The CDR3 here is CASSSPSGLAGITDTQYF. CDR3 bases: TGTGCCAGCAGCTCCCCATCGGGACTAGCGGGGATTACAGATACGCAGTATTTT. The full variable domain, with the rest looked up from reference TRBV7-8 and TRBJ2-3, is GAGVSQSPRYKVAKRGQDVALRCDPISGHVSLFWYQQALGQGPEFLTYFQNEAQLDKSGLPSDRFFAERPEGSVSTLKIQRTQQEDSAVYLCASSSPSGLAGITDTQYFGPGTRLTVL.

The chain employs TRBV11-2 and TRBJ1-3; D gene unclear. CDR3 length equals 17 residues. The V end was cut by 3 bases, the J end by 4 bases, with 19 bases between. CDR1 and CDR2 (germline): SGHAT, FQNNGV. CDR3 nucleotides: TGTGCCAGCAGCTTGGGTGCACAGCCAACACTCGGAAACACCATATATTTT. Protein: CASSLGAQPTLGNTIYF.

The V and J genes are TRBV2 and TRBJ2-5; 11 bases align to TRBD1. V lost 6 bases to trimming and J lost 0 bases; unmatched junction nucleotides: 3. Germline assignment: CDR1 SNHLY and CDR2 FYNNEI. The CDR3 extends over 15 amino acids. CDR3 amino acids: CASSQGQGDQETQYF. Written as DNA, the CDR3 is TGTGCCAGCAGCCAGGGACAGGGGGACCAAGAGACCCAGTACTTC.

This clone was observed a single time. This chain joins TRBV7-7 and TRBJ2-1; the D gene is possibly TRBD2 (5 bases). This CDR3 comprises 14 residues. V shed 5 bases and J shed 2 bases, with 10 bases lying between them. Germline V gene data show CDR1 as SSHAT and CDR2 as FNYEAQ (reference sequence). CDR3 sequence reads: CASSRSGAYNEQFF. The CDR3 bases are TGTGCCAGCAGCCGCAGCGGAGCCTACAATGAGCAGTTCTTC.

The chain couples TRBV25-1 to TRBJ1-2; D gene unclear. CDR1 is MGHDK and CDR2 is SYGVNS in the germline V gene. Between the trimmed V and J ends, which lost 1 base and 4 bases, there was a span of 7 bases. CDR3 size: 13 residues. CDR3 sequence reads: CASSELSLYGYTF. CDR3 in DNA: TGTGCCAGCAGTGAATTAAGCCTCTATGGCTACACCTTC.

V gene TRBV7-3 combines with J gene TRBJ1-6; tentative D call: TRBD1 (6 bases). There are 15 residues in the CDR3. Germline V gives CDR1 SGHTA, CDR2 FQGTGA. V lost 0 bases, J lost 4 bases, and 7 bases lay in between. The CDR3 DNA sequence: TGTGCCAGCAGCTTAACGGACAGATATAATTCACCCCTCCACTTT. Translating it yields CASSLTDRYNSPLHF.

This clone has a single count. The V and J genes are TRBV5-1 and TRBJ2-3; the D gene is possibly TRBD1 (6 bases). The CDR3 totals 15 residues. Germline CDR1 SGHRS, CDR2 YFSETQ. Between the trimmed V and J ends, which lost 5 bases and 0 bases, there was a span of 13 bases. The CDR3 DNA follows: TGCGCCAGCAGACCCGGGACACAGAGCACAGATACGCAGTATTTT. It codes for CASRPGTQSTDTQYF.

DNA of the CDR3: TGTGCCAGCAGCCAGGGGGCGGCAACAACGCACGAGCAGTACTTC. This encodes CASSQGAATTHEQYF. The J gene is TRBJ2-7, the V gene TRBV7-3; 8 positions agree with TRBD1. V lost 5 bases and J lost 5; bases outside the gene matches: 11. The CDR3 runs 15 residues. CDR1 and CDR2 from the germline V gene are SGHTA and FQGTGA.

The chain joins TRBV19 to TRBJ2-5; 9 bases line up with TRBD2. This CDR3 has 15 amino acids. CDR1 is LNHDA, CDR2 SQIVND, per germline (reference sequence). V shed 5 bases and J 4 bases; nucleotides not matched to a gene: 8. The CDR3 nucleotides read TGTGCCAGTAGTCTTGGACTAGCGTGGGGAGAGACCCAGTACTTC. Its translation: CASSLGLAWGETQYF. Complete variable domain (other parts from reference TRBV19 and TRBJ2-5): DGGITQSPKYLFRKEGQNVTLSCEQNLNHDAMYWYRQDPGQGLRLIYYSQIVNDFQKGDIAEGYSVSREKKESFPLTVTSAQKNPTAFYLCASSLGLAWGETQYFGPGTRLLVL.

This clone has ten or more counts. V is TRBV13 and J is TRBJ1-4, with TRBD1 identical over 9 bases. CDR1 is PRHDT, CDR2 FYEKMQ, per germline (reference sequence). V was pared by 5 bases and J by 5 bases, with 9 bases of the junction left unmatched. The CDR3 loop spans 16 amino acids. In DNA form, the CDR3 reads TGTGCCAGCAGCCCGAGCCTTGACAGGGGGAATGAAAAACTGTTTTTT. It is translated as CASSPSLDRGNEKLFF.

The V call is TRBV6-2 or TRBV6-3, the J call TRBJ2-7, with D possibly being TRBD2 (5 bases). V lost 3 bases, J lost 1 base, and 19 bases lay in between. The CDR3 spans 17 residues. Per the germline V gene, CDR1 is MNHEY and CDR2 is SVGEGT. CDR3 in DNA: TGTGCCAGCAGTTATGCCCTCCCCGGCGGGCAGTCCTACGAGCAGTACTTC. Its protein product is CASSYALPGGQSYEQYF.

The chain employs TRBV11-3 and TRBJ2-7; maybe TRBD1 (5 bases). Trimming stripped 0 bases from V and 5 bases from J, with 8 bases between. Germline CDR1 and CDR2: SGHNT and YENEEA. The length of the CDR3 is 13 residues. The CDR3 here is CASSLDWGHEQYF. Written as DNA, the CDR3 is TGTGCCAGCAGCTTAGATTGGGGCCACGAGCAGTACTTC.

The V gene is TRBV5-1, the J gene TRBJ2-1; 9 positions agree with TRBD2. The trim removed 0 bases at V and 2 bases at J, leaving 3 bases unmatched. CDR1 SGHRS and CDR2 YFSETQ come from the germline V gene. The CDR3 is made up of 16 amino acids. DNA of the CDR3: TGCGCCAGCAGCTTGGAATTAGCGGGGGCCTACAATGAGCAGTTCTTC. Its translation: CASSLELAGAYNEQFF.

The V gene is TRBV28, the J gene TRBJ2-4; D ambiguous. Germline CDR1 reads MDHEN; CDR2 reads SYDVKM. The germline V and J ends were trimmed by 5 bases and 4 bases, with 9 bases remaining between them. There are 13 residues in the CDR3. The CDR3: CASSRDGKNIQYF. CDR3 coding DNA: TGTGCCAGCAGTCGAGACGGGAAAAACATTCAGTACTTC.

The CDR3 here is CASRRGSTNEKLFF. The CDR3 bases are TGTGCCAGCAGGAGAGGGTCAACTAATGAAAAACTGTTTTTT. The chain recombines TRBV6-5 with TRBJ1-4; D uncertain. This CDR3 region has 14 residues. V shed 6 bases and J shed 0 bases, with 8 bases lying between them. Per the germline V gene, CDR1 is MNHEY and CDR2 is SVGAGI.

The chain has TRBV20-1 and TRBJ2-5; tentatively, D is TRBD2 (6 bases). Trimming pared 6 bases from V and 2 bases from J, leaving 19 bases between. CDR3 length equals 15 residues. The germline V gene has CDR1 DFQATT and CDR2 SNEGSKA (reference sequence). The CDR3 is CSASSPRGRQETQYF. CDR3 DNA sequence: TGCAGTGCCAGTTCCCCCCGGGGGAGGCAAGAGACCCAGTACTTC.

V gene TRBV11-1 combines with J gene TRBJ2-1; 9 nucleotides line up with TRBD2. The V gene's germline CDR1 is SGHAT and CDR2 FQDESV (reference sequence). The CDR3 consists of 16 residues. The V gene end was trimmed by 1 base and the J gene end by 8 bases; junction bases not matched to a gene: 9. This CDR3 is CASSLGRGGRRYEQFF. For the CDR3, the DNA is TGTGCCAGCAGCTTAGGGCGGGGGGGCCGTCGGTATGAGCAGTTCTTC.

CDR3 sequence: CAWSVGLSGDEQYF. For the CDR3, the DNA is TGTGCCTGGAGTGTAGGTCTCTCCGGGGACGAGCAGTACTTC. V usage is TRBV30 and J usage is TRBJ2-7; D perhaps matches TRBD2 (5 bases). CDR1 is GTSNPN and CDR2 is SVGIG in the germline V gene (reference sequence). The CDR3 spans 14 residues. Trimming took off 0 bases at V and 5 bases at J, with 14 bases between the two ends. Looking up the rest from reference TRBV30 and TRBJ2-7 gives the full variable domain: SQTIHQWPATLVQPVGSPLSLECTVEGTSNPNLYWYRQAAGRGLQLLFYSVGIGQISSEVPQNLSASRPQDRQFILSSKKLLLSDSGFYLCAWSVGLSGDEQYFGPGTRLTVT.

This chain joins TRBV21-1 and TRBJ1-5; the D call TRBD1 from the table was never checked on the DNA. TRBV21-1 is reported as a pseudogene. CDR3 length: 13 amino acids. CDR3 sequence: CASRQGQNQPQHF. CDR3 bases: TGTGCCAGCAGACAGGGGCAGAATCAGCCCCAGCATTTT.

The CDR3 bases are TGTGCCTGGAGTGTTGGACAGTCCTACAATGAGCAGTTCTTC. It translates to CAWSVGQSYNEQFF. The rearrangement links TRBV30 to TRBJ2-1; tentatively, D is TRBD1 (6 bases). Per the germline V gene, CDR1 is GTSNPN and CDR2 is SVGIG (reference sequence). V lost 0 bases and J lost 1, with 7 bases in between. The CDR3 has 14 amino acids.

The chain has TRBV5-4 and TRBJ2-3; D might be TRBD1 (5 bases). Trimming removed 0 bases at V and 2 bases at J, with 7 bases between. Germline V lookup: CDR1 SGHNT, CDR2 YYREEE (reference sequence). The CDR3 sequence is 14 residues long. Here the CDR3 DNA reads TGTGCCAGCAGCTTGGGACAGACCACAGATACGCAGTATTTT. Translation gives CASSLGQTTDTQYF.

The rearrangement links TRBV6-1 to TRBJ1-1; the D gene is possibly TRBD1 (6 bases). From germline, CDR1 is MNHNS and CDR2 SASEGT. The CDR3 is 15 residues long. Between the trimmed V and J ends, which lost 1 base and 3 bases, there was a span of 12 bases. This CDR3 reads CASSEVGGAYTEAFF. In nucleotides, the CDR3 is TGTGCCAGCAGTGAAGTTGGGGGGGCGTACACTGAAGCTTTCTTT.